This T cell receptor beta chain was identified in a study of blood T cells in healthy people across ages. Notes on the study in general: What prevented conclusive comparison of naive and antigen-experienced cells was that PBMCs were unsorted.

This clonotype was found a few times. The target antigen is unknown. Combining a sample-barcoded 5' primer with a J-beta primer mix, a second PCR ran for about 7 to 11 cycles. TCRdb reprocessed the 5' RACE reads with MiXCR, giving one entry per CDR3 protein. The table includes approximately 1.5 million distinct CDR3 sequences, around 36% detected once. The CDR3 contains 13 residues. With 7 bases clipped from V and 11 bases from J, the junction kept 8 bases outside the gene matches. Germline V gene data show CDR1 as SGHTA and CDR2 as FQGNSA. The clonotype originates from a woman aged 25 to 39 in good health. The rearrangement uses TRBV7-2 and TRBJ1-4, with 9 bases aligning to TRBD1. Specimen: blood. For the CDR3, the DNA is TGTGCCAGCACCCCCCGAGGACAGGGGAAACTGTTTTTT. Its protein is CASTPRGQGKLFF.